This TCR beta chain was profiled in a study of T cell responses to AZD1222 COVID-19 vaccine. Study-wide points: The study reported that nearly half of spike-specific TCRs target unmutated variant regions. The donor group comprised mostly white British people and more females; the analysis possibly underestimated clonal diversity. Among vaccine-associated CD4 TCRs, coverage spanned spike, with dominance at 160-218 and 743-854.

Per germline, CDR1 MNHEY and CDR2 SVGAGI. The CDR3 covers 14 residues. Trimming removed 8 bases at V and 1 base at J, with 12 bases between. The data were produced by immunoSEQ multiplex PCR, yet TCRdb's version contains in-frame clones alone and is incomplete. The table has 80,000 to 90,000 clones, roughly 88% seen once. As for this clone: Its matching antigen is unknown.

The sequence was collected from an adult in good health. This specimen was peripheral blood, taken on day 0 of MenACWY control vaccination. This sequence joins TRBV6-5 and TRBJ2-1; D possibly corresponds to TRBD1 (6 bases). The CDR3 DNA sequence: TGTGCCAGCTATCCCAGGGGATCCTACAATGAGCAGTTCTTC. Translating it yields CASYPRGSYNEQFF.